Below are 25 T cell receptor beta chains sequenced from a single sample in a study of blood T cell repertoires in COVID-19. Clones were read by immunoSEQ multiplex PCR, and TCRdb kept only the in-frame ones, dropping some. The sample includes about 230,000 clones, less than 90% of them seen just once. The sample taken for sequencing was peripheral blood. Every receptor here comes from a woman between 65 and 79 years old with active or convalescent COVID-19.

The chain is built from TRBV5-1 and TRBJ2-3, with TRBD2 matching over 13 bases. Germline-derived CDR1 and CDR2 are SGHRS and YFSETQ. The CDR3 runs 17 residues. V was clipped by 4 bases and J by 5 bases; unmatched bases: 10. The CDR3 DNA follows: TGCGCCAGCAGCACATCAACTAGCGGGGGGGTCGGAGATACGCAGTATTTT. Amino acids: CASSTSTSGGVGDTQYF.

This chain uses TRBV23-1 with TRBJ1-2; D is undetermined. TRBV23-1 is an open reading frame whose function is uncertain. Deletions cut 0 bases from V and 5 bases from J, with 22 bases between. This CDR3 is 18 amino acids long. CDR3 bases: TGCGCCAGCAGTCAATCGAAGGGCTGGTACTCTGGGAGGTATGGCTACACCTTC. Protein sequence: CASSQSKGWYSGRYGYTF.

This sequence joins TRBV2 and TRBJ1-1, with 12 bases aligning to TRBD1. Per the germline V gene, CDR1 is SNHLY and CDR2 is FYNNEI. V lost 11 bases to trimming and J lost 7 bases; unmatched junction nucleotides: 8. There are 13 residues in the CDR3. CDR3 in DNA: TGTGCCCTCACAGGGACAGGGGGCTTTGAAGCTTTCTTT. Translated: CALTGTGGFEAFF.

The V and J genes are TRBV4-1 and TRBJ2-3, with 10 bases aligning to TRBD2. The CDR3 has 15 residues. Germline V gene sequence: CDR1 MGHRA, CDR2 YSYEKL. With 4 bases clipped from V and 6 bases from J, the junction kept 7 bases outside the gene matches. CDR3 coding DNA: TGCGCCAGCAGCCCGCAGCGGGGGGGCTGGGATACGCAGTATTTT. Residues: CASSPQRGGWDTQYF.

This rearrangement joins TRBV4-1 to TRBJ2-7; 14 positions match TRBD2. Per germline, CDR1 MGHRA and CDR2 YSYEKL. The V and J ends lost 2 bases and 8 bases, in that order; junction bases with no gene match: 14. The CDR3 extends over 18 amino acids. CDR3 sequence: CASSQSGLAGVYGDKQYF. CDR3 nucleotide sequence: TGCGCCAGCAGCCAATCGGGACTAGCGGGAGTCTATGGAGACAAGCAGTACTTC.

V usage is TRBV6-6 and J usage is TRBJ2-7, with D perhaps TRBD1 (5 bases). Germline CDR1 reads MNHNY; CDR2 reads SVGAGI (reference sequence). Trimming left V 8 bases short and J 5 bases short, with 13 bases between. This CDR3 spans 12 amino acids. DNA of the CDR3: TGTGCCAGCGCAGGGTACGTCAACGAGCAGTACTTC. Amino acids: CASAGYVNEQYF.

The chain couples TRBV6-5 to TRBJ1-2; the D is unclear. The CDR3 runs to 15 residues. V was clipped by 0 bases and J by 0 bases, with 8 bases between them. Germline V CDR1 and CDR2: MNHEY, SVGAGI. The CDR3 sequence is CASSYSAVTNYGYTF. CDR3 nucleotide sequence: TGTGCCAGCAGTTACTCCGCGGTTACTAACTATGGCTACACCTTC.

The CDR3 DNA is TGTGCCAGCAGCCCCCAGGGTAAGGGCAATCAGCCCCAGCATTTT. It encodes CASSPQGKGNQPQHF. The chain is built from TRBV25-1 and TRBJ1-5; a weak D match, TRBD1 (5 bases). Per the germline V gene, CDR1 is MGHDK and CDR2 is SYGVNS. CDR3 length: 15 amino acids. V was cut by 6 bases and J by 2 bases, with 14 bases left in between.

In its sample, this clone was seen once. This chain links TRBV6-2 or TRBV6-3 with TRBJ2-5; 7 nucleotides align to TRBD2. This CDR3 is built from 17 residues. V was pared by 2 bases and J by 1 base, with 10 bases of the junction left unmatched. The germline V gene has CDR1 MNHEY and CDR2 SVGEGT. CDR3 loop: CASSYPTFGGTQETQYF. CDR3 DNA: TGTGCCAGCAGTTACCCGACTTTCGGGGGGACCCAAGAGACCCAGTACTTC.

The chain joins TRBV3-1 (or the pseudogene TRBV3-2) to TRBJ1-5, with 7 bases identical to TRBD1. Germline-derived CDR1 and CDR2 are LGHDT and YNNKEL (reference sequence). Trimming removed 0 bases from V and 7 bases from J; junction bases left unmatched: 6. CDR3 size: 15 residues. The CDR3 loop is CASSQDGTANQPQHF. CDR3 sequence (DNA): TGTGCCAGCAGCCAAGATGGGACAGCGAACCAGCCCCAGCATTTT.

This chain joins TRBV28 and TRBJ1-2; TRBD1 matches 9 bases. Per germline, CDR1 MDHEN and CDR2 SYDVKM. This CDR3 contains 14 residues. The V segment lost 3 bases and the J segment 8 bases; nucleotides outside the gene matches: 7. The CDR3 loop is CASSFTGGAEGYTF. In nucleotides, the CDR3 is TGTGCCAGCAGTTTCACAGGGGGCGCGGAGGGCTACACCTTC.

The V and J genes are TRBV5-6 and TRBJ2-5; D remains ambiguous. Trimming left V 6 bases short and J 7 bases short, with 16 bases between. This CDR3 is 13 amino acids long. Germline loops: CDR1 SGHDT, CDR2 YYEEEE. The CDR3 reads CASTPEPYGTQYF. CDR3 sequence (DNA): TGTGCCAGCACCCCGGAGCCCTACGGGACCCAGTACTTC.

V and J are TRBV10-3 and TRBJ2-3; 7 nucleotides align to TRBD2. The CDR3 covers 13 residues. V lost 6 bases, J lost 4 bases, and 4 bases stayed unmatched. CDR1 is ENHRY and CDR2 is SYGVKD in the germline V gene. The CDR3 DNA follows: TGTGCCATCAGGGAGGGAGGGGCAGATACGCAGTATTTT. Translating gives CAIREGGADTQYF.

This clone was observed a few times. V gene TRBV7-8 combines with J gene TRBJ2-7; 8 bases align to TRBD1. The CDR3 spans 16 residues. The V segment lost 0 bases and the J segment 4 bases; nucleotides outside the gene matches: 8. From germline, CDR1 is SGHVS and CDR2 FQNEAQ. For the CDR3, the DNA is TGTGCCAGCAGCTTAGCGGAAGCAGGGGGCAAGTACGAGCAGTACTTC. Residues: CASSLAEAGGKYEQYF.

The gene calls are TRBV18 and TRBJ2-7; D might be TRBD1 (6 bases). There are 16 residues in the CDR3. Trimming cost V 3 bases and J 4 bases, with 19 bases left between them. Germline V CDR1 and CDR2: KGHSH, LQKENI. The chain's CDR3 is CASSPRGSDRLYEQYF. The CDR3 region has the DNA TGTGCCAGCTCACCTCGAGGTTCGGACAGATTGTACGAGCAGTACTTC.

The V call is TRBV3-1 (or the pseudogene TRBV3-2), the J call TRBJ2-3, with D maybe TRBD1 (6 bases). With 4 bases removed from V and 4 bases from J, the gap between germline ends came to 6 bases. This CDR3 contains 12 residues. CDR1 is LGHDT and CDR2 is YNNKEL in the germline V gene (reference sequence). CDR3: CASSRTADTQYF. CDR3 DNA sequence: TGTGCCAGCAGCCGGACAGCAGATACGCAGTATTTT.

The chain links TRBV10-3 to TRBJ2-2, with D possibly being TRBD1 (6 bases). The CDR3 has 13 amino acids. V lost 5 bases and J lost 3, with 7 bases in between. Germline CDR1 ENHRY, CDR2 SYGVKD. The CDR3 reads CAISWTDTGELFF. CDR3 bases: TGTGCCATCAGTTGGACAGACACCGGGGAGCTGTTTTTT.

The chain combines TRBV6-5 with TRBJ2-7; 11 bases are a match to TRBD1. CDR1 is MNHEY, CDR2 SVGAGI, per germline. The V and J ends lost 4 bases and 4 bases, in that order; junction bases with no gene match: 6. The CDR3 has 15 amino acids. The CDR3 DNA is TGTGCCAGCAGTTCCTGGACAGGGGGCGAATACGAGCAGTACTTC. As protein: CASSSWTGGEYEQYF.

This rearrangement joins TRBV27 to TRBJ2-1; a possible D gene is TRBD1 (6 bases). This CDR3 has 19 amino acids. Germline CDR1 is MNHEY and CDR2 is SMNVEV (reference sequence). Between the trimmed V and J ends, which lost 5 bases and 4 bases, there was a span of 27 bases. The CDR3 here is CASSVTGDTIHLAYNEQFF. For the CDR3, the DNA is TGTGCCAGCAGTGTGACAGGAGACACTATTCATCTCGCTTACAATGAGCAGTTCTTC.

The chain has TRBV3-1 (or the pseudogene TRBV3-2) and TRBJ2-4; D is perhaps TRBD1 (5 bases). The CDR3 is 14 residues long. Germline V lookup: CDR1 LGHDT, CDR2 YNNKEL (reference sequence). V was cut by 2 bases and J by 4 bases, with 9 bases left in between. DNA for the CDR3: TGTGCCAGCAGCCAAAGGGGTACGAAAAACATTCAGTACTTC. Protein: CASSQRGTKNIQYF.

Turning to this clone: The junction differs from germline at one of its ends, possibly a read error. The chain uses TRBV24-1 and TRBJ1-5; tentative D call: TRBD1 (6 bases). Germline V gene lookup returns CDR1 KGHDR and CDR2 SFDVKD. This CDR3 is built from 15 residues. The CDR3 bases are TGTGCCACCAGTGATTTGCAGGCAGGGGACGGTAGAAGGAATTTT. This encodes CATSDLQAGDGRRNF.

This rearrangement joins TRBV27 to TRBJ2-7; D is ambiguous. The V end lost 5 bases, the J end lost 6 bases, and 14 bases lay between the germline ends. The CDR3 extends over 13 amino acids. The germline V gene has CDR1 MNHEY and CDR2 SMNVEV (reference sequence). The CDR3 loop reads CASSLTTSFEQYF. In nucleotides, the CDR3 is TGTGCCAGCAGTCTAACCACGTCGTTCGAGCAGTACTTC.

The chain joins TRBV5-1 to TRBJ1-1, with D possibly matching TRBD1 (6 bases). The germline V gene has CDR1 SGHRS and CDR2 YFSETQ. This CDR3 contains 11 residues. Trimming took off 8 bases at V and 5 bases at J, with 10 bases between the two ends. CDR3 sequence: CASGGATEAFF. The CDR3 DNA reads as TGCGCCAGTGGGGGGGCTACTGAAGCTTTCTTT.

This chain uses TRBV6-5 with TRBJ1-5; a weak D match, TRBD1 (6 bases). V dropped 7 bases and J dropped 0 bases, with 10 bases sitting between them. The germline V gene encodes CDR1 MNHEY and CDR2 SVGAGI. There are 14 residues in the CDR3. The CDR3 DNA sequence: TGTGCCAGCACGAGGGACACTAGCAATCAGCCCCAGCATTTT. It yields the protein CASTRDTSNQPQHF.

This CDR3 reads CASSWGTGGTYEQYF. DNA for the CDR3: TGCGCCAGCAGCTGGGGGACAGGTGGCACCTACGAGCAGTACTTC. The V and J genes are TRBV5-1 and TRBJ2-7, with 8 positions matching TRBD1. CDR3 length equals 15 residues. The V and J ends lost 3 bases and 2 bases, in that order; junction bases with no gene match: 7. CDR1 is SGHRS and CDR2 is YFSETQ in the germline V gene.